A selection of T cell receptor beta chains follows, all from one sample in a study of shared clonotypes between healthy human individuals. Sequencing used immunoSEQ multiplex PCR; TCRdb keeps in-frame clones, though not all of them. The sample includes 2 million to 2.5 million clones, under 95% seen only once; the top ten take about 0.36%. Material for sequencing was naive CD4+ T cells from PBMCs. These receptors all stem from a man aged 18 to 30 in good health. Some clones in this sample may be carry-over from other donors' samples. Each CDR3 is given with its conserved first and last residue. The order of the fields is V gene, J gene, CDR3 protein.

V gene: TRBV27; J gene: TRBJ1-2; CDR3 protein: CASSSVSYGYTF
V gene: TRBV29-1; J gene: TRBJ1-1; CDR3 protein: CSGSGVMNTEAFF
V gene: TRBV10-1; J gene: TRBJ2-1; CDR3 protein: CASWTGEQFF
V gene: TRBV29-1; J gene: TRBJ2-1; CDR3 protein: CSVARGVLNEQFF
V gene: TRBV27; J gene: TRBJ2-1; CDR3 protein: CASVGVAGDRYNEQFF
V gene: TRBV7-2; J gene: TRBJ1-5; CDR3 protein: CASSTGRRYSNQPQHF
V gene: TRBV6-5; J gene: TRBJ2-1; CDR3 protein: CASSYSTLAPRGQFF
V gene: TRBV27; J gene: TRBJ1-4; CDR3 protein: CASRVRDRAWEKLFF
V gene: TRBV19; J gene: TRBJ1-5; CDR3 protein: CASSGPGTFGDQPQHF
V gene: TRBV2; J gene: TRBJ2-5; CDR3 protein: CASSISGFGETQYF
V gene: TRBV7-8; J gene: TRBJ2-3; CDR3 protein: CASSFRGGGTDTQYF
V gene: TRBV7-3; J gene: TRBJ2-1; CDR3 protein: CASSSMYNEQFF
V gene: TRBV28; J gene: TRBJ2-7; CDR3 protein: CASLRNRTQYF
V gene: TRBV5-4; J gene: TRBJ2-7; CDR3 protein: CASSSPGQGRAEQYF
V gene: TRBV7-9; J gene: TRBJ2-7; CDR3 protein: CASSLSGSEQYF
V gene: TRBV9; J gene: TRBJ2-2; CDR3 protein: CASSATSGNTGELFF
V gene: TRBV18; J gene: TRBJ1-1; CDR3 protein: CASSPGQRLNTEAFF
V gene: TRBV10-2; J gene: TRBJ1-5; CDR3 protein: CASSERGRNQPQHF
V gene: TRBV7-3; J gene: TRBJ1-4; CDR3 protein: CASAQNEKLFF
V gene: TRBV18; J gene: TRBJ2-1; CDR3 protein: CASSGARRYNEQFF
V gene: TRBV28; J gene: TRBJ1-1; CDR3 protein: CASIQLEAFF